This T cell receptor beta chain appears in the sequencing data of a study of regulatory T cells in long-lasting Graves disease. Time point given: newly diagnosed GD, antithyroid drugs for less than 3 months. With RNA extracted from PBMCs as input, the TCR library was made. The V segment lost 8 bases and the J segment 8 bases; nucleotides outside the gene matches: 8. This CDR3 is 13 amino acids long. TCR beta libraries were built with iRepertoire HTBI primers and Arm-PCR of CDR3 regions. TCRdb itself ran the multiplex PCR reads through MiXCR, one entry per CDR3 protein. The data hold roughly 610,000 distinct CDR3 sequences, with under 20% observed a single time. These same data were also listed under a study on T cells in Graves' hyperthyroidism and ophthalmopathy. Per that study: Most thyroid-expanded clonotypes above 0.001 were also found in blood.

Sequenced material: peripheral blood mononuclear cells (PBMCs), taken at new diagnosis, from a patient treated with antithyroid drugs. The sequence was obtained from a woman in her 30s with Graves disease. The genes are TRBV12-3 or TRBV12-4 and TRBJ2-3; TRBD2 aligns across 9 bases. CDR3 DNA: TGTGCCAGCTCTGAGACTAGCGGCGGTACGCAGTATTTT. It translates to CASSETSGGTQYF.